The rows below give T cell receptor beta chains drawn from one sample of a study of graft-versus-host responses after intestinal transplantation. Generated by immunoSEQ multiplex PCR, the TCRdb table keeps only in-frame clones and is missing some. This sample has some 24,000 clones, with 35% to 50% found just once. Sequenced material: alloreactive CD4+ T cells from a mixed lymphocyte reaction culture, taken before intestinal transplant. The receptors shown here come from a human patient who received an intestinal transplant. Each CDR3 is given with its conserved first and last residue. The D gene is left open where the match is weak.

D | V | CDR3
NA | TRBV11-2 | CASSLDRVGGYTF
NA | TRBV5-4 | CASSRGGWAFF
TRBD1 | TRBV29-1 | CSAKVGQGANQPQHF
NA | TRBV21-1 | CASSFRGVKGNQPQHF
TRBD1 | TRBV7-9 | CASSLAVGQGTYGYTF
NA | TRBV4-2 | CASSRLGHFYGYTF
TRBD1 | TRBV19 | CASTPTGYYGYTF
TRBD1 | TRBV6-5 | CASSYSRQGAQPQHF
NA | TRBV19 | CASSSRDWVGYTF
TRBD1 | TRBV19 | CASRGTGTYEQYF
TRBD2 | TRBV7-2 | CASRKSGRARTGELFF
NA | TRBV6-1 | CATNVAGIYEQYF
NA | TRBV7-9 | CASSLDRAGDIQYF
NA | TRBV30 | CAWSVEVPNYGYTF
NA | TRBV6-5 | CASSRSGLTDTQYF
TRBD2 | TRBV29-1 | CSVVPMGGIYEQYF
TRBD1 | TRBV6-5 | CASSYPPTGGGSPLHF
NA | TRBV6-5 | CASSYEAPGTRYGYTF
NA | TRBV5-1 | CASSLAGGIVSGNTIYF
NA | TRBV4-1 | CASSQDPSQRLENEQFF
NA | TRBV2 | CASSVRASGANVLTF
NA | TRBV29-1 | CSPRTRYNEQFF
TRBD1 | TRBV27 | CASSRITGTGGSPLHF
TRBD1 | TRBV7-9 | CASSVNRGQGEQYF
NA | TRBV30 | CAWSVTLVRTGSAFF
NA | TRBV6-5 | CASSYGRPGNTIYF
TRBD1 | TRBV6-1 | CASSWDRRPPYEQYF
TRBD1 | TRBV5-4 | CASSGTVQETQYF
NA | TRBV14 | CASSQVRRETDTQYF